The 26 T cell receptor beta chains given below trace back to one sample, sequenced in a study of blood T cell repertoires in COVID-19. Libraries were prepared by immunoSEQ multiplex PCR; TCRdb keeps only in-frame clonotypes and omits some of them. The sample includes fewer than 70,000 clones, approximately 79% seen only once; the top ten take 3.2%. Source material: peripheral blood. The receptors stem from a man in his fifties or sixties with acute or convalescent COVID-19.

This rearrangement joins TRBV24-1 to TRBJ2-3, with no clear D. Germline V gene lookup returns CDR1 KGHDR and CDR2 SFDVKD. V was shortened by 9 bases and J by 4 bases, with 10 bases between the two germline ends. There are 12 residues in the CDR3. The CDR3, as DNA: TGTGCCACCGCAAACACCCCAGATACGCAGTATTTT. This translates into CATANTPDTQYF.

The J gene is TRBJ1-5, the V gene TRBV7-3, with a tentative D call TRBD1 (6 bases). This CDR3 is built from 13 residues. The germline V and J ends were trimmed by 5 bases and 5 bases, with 10 bases remaining between them. Germline-derived CDR1 and CDR2 are SGHTA and FQGTGA. In nucleotides, the CDR3 is TGTGCCAGCAGCGCGGGGGCCGATCAGCCCCAGCATTTT. The encoded protein is CASSAGADQPQHF.

This clone was detected many times. V is TRBV7-3 and J is TRBJ1-2; no definite D call. Trimming removed 6 bases at V and 8 bases at J, with 19 bases between. There are 14 residues in the CDR3. Germline V CDR1 and CDR2: SGHTA, FQGTGA. The CDR3 sequence: CASSPGQDTGGYTF. The DNA for the CDR3 is TGTGCCAGCAGTCCCGGGCAGGATACGGGAGGCTACACCTTC.

This chain links TRBV5-1 with TRBJ1-5; 11 nucleotides match TRBD1. The CDR3 has 15 residues. V lost 0 bases to trimming and J lost 5 bases; unmatched junction nucleotides: 1. Germline V gene lookup returns CDR1 SGHRS and CDR2 YFSETQ. CDR3 sequence (DNA): TGCGCCAGCAGCTTGGGGACAGGGGGCTATCAGCCCCAGCATTTT. It translates to CASSLGTGGYQPQHF.

The chain recombines TRBV7-2 with TRBJ1-2; D is ambiguous. Germline V lookup: CDR1 SGHTA, CDR2 FQGNSA. Deletions cut 4 bases from V and 4 bases from J, with 22 bases between. This CDR3 has 17 amino acids. The CDR3 here is CASSSLLRSSHGYGYTF. CDR3 in DNA: TGTGCCAGCAGCTCTTTACTAAGGTCTAGCCACGGCTATGGCTACACCTTC. Supplemented by reference TRBV7-2 and TRBJ1-2, the full variable domain reads GAGVSQSPSNKVTEKGKDVELRCDPISGHTALYWYRQSLGQGLEFLIYFQGNSAPDKSGLPSDRFSAERTGGSVSTLTIQRTQQEDSAVYLCASSSLLRSSHGYGYTFGSGTRLTVV.

The V gene is TRBV7-3, the J gene TRBJ1-1, with D unresolved. The germline CDR1 and CDR2 sequences are SGHTA and FQGTGA. The V and J ends lost 0 bases and 3 bases respectively, with 8 bases between them. This CDR3 comprises 14 residues. CDR3 loop: CASSLTFGYTEAFF. CDR3 coding DNA: TGTGCCAGCAGCTTAACGTTCGGTTACACTGAAGCTTTCTTT.

The chain employs TRBV6-1 and TRBJ1-5; D gene ambiguous. The V gene's germline CDR1 is MNHNS and CDR2 SASEGT. V gave up 0 bases and J gave up 4 bases, with 13 bases separating them. This CDR3 spans 16 amino acids. CDR3 in amino acids: CASSEAYHSLNQPQHF. The CDR3 DNA follows: TGTGCCAGCAGTGAAGCTTATCACAGCCTAAATCAGCCCCAGCATTTT.

V and J are TRBV19 and TRBJ1-1; 8 positions match TRBD1. The CDR3 extends over 15 amino acids. The V and J ends lost 4 bases and 0 bases, in that order; junction bases with no gene match: 4. From germline, CDR1 is LNHDA and CDR2 SQIVND (reference sequence). The CDR3: CASSKKDRVNTEAFF. The CDR3 DNA follows: TGTGCCAGTAGTAAAAAGGACAGGGTGAACACTGAAGCTTTCTTT.

The rearrangement uses TRBV19 and TRBJ1-2; 9 positions match TRBD1. Per germline, CDR1 LNHDA and CDR2 SQIVND (reference sequence). J lost 4 bases, V lost 4 bases, and 7 bases had no gene match. CDR3 length: 15 residues. The CDR3 loop reads CASSTFPTGGYGYTF. In DNA form, the CDR3 reads TGTGCCAGTAGTACATTCCCGACAGGGGGCTATGGCTACACCTTC.

The CDR3 DNA sequence: TGCGCCAGCAGCCGGGGGGGGCCCAGCCTTGAAAAACTGTTTTTT. As protein: CASSRGGPSLEKLFF. The chain employs TRBV5-1 and TRBJ1-4; D might be TRBD1 (6 bases). V shed 4 bases and J shed 7 bases, with 17 bases lying between them. Germline loops: CDR1 SGHRS, CDR2 YFSETQ. The CDR3 runs to 15 residues.

The V gene is TRBV7-2, the J gene TRBJ2-1, with 10 bases matching TRBD2. Unmatched junction bases numbered 6, after V lost 1 base and J lost 6 bases. The CDR3 covers 16 residues. The V gene's germline CDR1 is SGHTA and CDR2 FQGNSA. CDR3 protein: CASSLVGAGGANEQFF. The CDR3 bases are TGTGCCAGCAGCTTAGTAGGAGCGGGGGGGGCCAATGAGCAGTTCTTC.

This clone was seen a single time. The chain joins TRBV28 to TRBJ2-7; possible D gene TRBD2, 6 bases. V shed 5 bases and J shed 3 bases, with 17 bases lying between them. This CDR3 comprises 15 residues. CDR1 and CDR2 from the germline V gene are MDHEN and SYDVKM. Here the CDR3 reads CASSTPGPGVYEQYF. The CDR3 DNA sequence: TGTGCCAGCAGTACTCCGGGACCGGGGGTCTACGAGCAGTACTTC. The full variable domain, completed using reference TRBV28 and TRBJ2-7, is DVKVTQSSRYLVKRTGEKVFLECVQDMDHENMFWYRQDPGLGLRLIYFSYDVKMKEKGDIPEGYSVSREKKERFSLILESASTNQTSMYLCASSTPGPGVYEQYFGPGTRLTVT.

The rearrangement uses TRBV30 and TRBJ2-1; a possible D gene is TRBD1 (6 bases). This CDR3 has 16 residues. Germline V gene sequence: CDR1 GTSNPN, CDR2 SVGIG (reference sequence). CDR3 sequence reads: CAIRGAEYSSYNEQFF. In DNA form, the CDR3 reads TGTGCGATCAGGGGCGCAGAATATAGCTCCTACAATGAGCAGTTCTTC.

This sequence joins TRBV27 and TRBJ1-5; the match to TRBD1 covers 8 bases. Germline-derived CDR1 and CDR2 are MNHEY and SMNVEV (reference sequence). This CDR3 contains 16 residues. V shed 5 bases and J 1 base; nucleotides not matched to a gene: 7. The CDR3 is CASSPGQGKSNQPQHF. CDR3 sequence (DNA): TGTGCCAGCAGTCCCGGACAGGGTAAAAGCAATCAGCCCCAGCATTTT.

Only one count was recorded for this clone. The rearrangement joins TRBV4-1 to TRBJ2-6; D gene uncertain. CDR1 MGHRA and CDR2 YSYEKL come from the germline V gene. CDR3 length: 20 residues. Trimming cost V 1 base and J 0 bases, with 19 bases left between them. The CDR3 sequence: CASSQGIWRMNASGANVLTF. The CDR3 bases are TGCGCCAGCAGCCAAGGAATCTGGAGAATGAATGCCTCTGGGGCCAACGTCCTGACTTTC.

CDR3 protein: CASSGTAGSNQPQHF. In DNA form, the CDR3 reads TGTGCCAGCAGTGGGACAGCGGGGAGCAATCAGCCCCAGCATTTT. The rearrangement joins TRBV2 to TRBJ1-5; weak D call: TRBD1 (6 bases). The CDR3 spans 15 residues. Germline loops: CDR1 SNHLY, CDR2 FYNNEI. Deletions cut 4 bases from V and 1 base from J, with 11 bases between.

The chain combines TRBV30 with TRBJ1-6; unclear D gene. Trimming took 0 bases from V and 7 from J, leaving 7 bases between them. Germline V lookup: CDR1 GTSNPN, CDR2 SVGIG (reference sequence). The CDR3 length is 13 residues. The CDR3 protein is CAWSVQYNSPLHF. In DNA form, the CDR3 reads TGTGCCTGGAGTGTACAGTACAATTCACCCCTCCACTTT.

This rearrangement joins TRBV19 to TRBJ1-2, with D possibly TRBD1 on 6 matching bases. The CDR3 totals 15 residues. Trimming left V 1 base short and J 2 bases short, with 11 bases between. Germline-derived CDR1 and CDR2 are LNHDA and SQIVND (reference sequence). The CDR3 loop reads CASSIASQGNYGYTF. The CDR3 DNA sequence: TGTGCCAGTAGTATAGCTAGTCAGGGGAACTATGGCTACACCTTC. The entire variable domain, with the rest obtained from reference TRBV19 and TRBJ1-2, is as follows: DGGITQSPKYLFRKEGQNVTLSCEQNLNHDAMYWYRQDPGQGLRLIYYSQIVNDFQKGDIAEGYSVSREKKESFPLTVTSAQKNPTAFYLCASSIASQGNYGYTFGSGTRLTVV.

This clone has at least ten counts. The V call is TRBV12-1, the J call TRBJ2-7; the table assigns TRBD2, which was not confirmed against the DNA. TRBV12-1 is a recognized pseudogene. The CDR3 contains 18 residues. This CDR3 is CASSFGPRLAGDLYEQYF. CDR3 nucleotide sequence: TGTGCCAGCAGCTTCGGACCACGACTAGCGGGGGATCTCTACGAGCAGTACTTC.

The chain employs TRBV19 and TRBJ1-1; D is ambiguous. Germline-derived CDR1 and CDR2 are LNHDA and SQIVND (reference sequence). Trimming took off 1 base at V and 2 bases at J, with 5 bases between the two ends. The CDR3 is made up of 13 amino acids. The CDR3 DNA reads as TGTGCCAGTAGTATAGGGAGCAACACTGAAGCTTTCTTT. Its protein product is CASSIGSNTEAFF. The full variable domain, rest sourced from reference TRBV19 and TRBJ1-1, is DGGITQSPKYLFRKEGQNVTLSCEQNLNHDAMYWYRQDPGQGLRLIYYSQIVNDFQKGDIAEGYSVSREKKESFPLTVTSAQKNPTAFYLCASSIGSNTEAFFGQGTRLTVV.

V and J are TRBV7-2 and TRBJ1-2; 7 nucleotides line up with TRBD1. Germline trimming cut 0 bases from V and 8 bases from J; bases unmatched to any gene: 3. The CDR3 has 13 amino acids. Germline V gene lookup returns CDR1 SGHTA and CDR2 FQGNSA. DNA of the CDR3: TGTGCCAGCAGCTTAGCAGGGGGCAGCGGCTACACCTTC. Protein product: CASSLAGGSGYTF.

The chain links TRBV6-6 to TRBJ1-2; tentatively, D is TRBD1 (6 bases). The CDR3 loop spans 14 amino acids. V lost 5 bases, J lost 4 bases, and 14 bases lay in between. Germline loops: CDR1 MNHNY, CDR2 SVGAGI (reference sequence). This CDR3 reads CASSVGGAAYGYTF. The CDR3 DNA reads as TGTGCCAGCAGTGTCGGGGGGGCCGCCTATGGCTACACCTTC.

This sequence joins TRBV5-1 and TRBJ1-1; D gene uncertain. CDR1 and CDR2 from the germline V gene are SGHRS and YFSETQ. Trimming removed 0 bases from V and 1 base from J, with 10 bases in between. The CDR3 is 15 residues long. This chain's CDR3 is CASSLGGEGNTEAFF. The CDR3 coding sequence is TGCGCCAGCAGCTTGGGAGGAGAAGGGAACACTGAAGCTTTCTTT.

The rearrangement uses TRBV5-6 and TRBJ2-7; maybe TRBD1 (6 bases). The CDR3 contains 13 residues. V lost 2 bases, J lost 2 bases, and 8 bases lay in between. CDR1 SGHDT and CDR2 YYEEEE come from the germline V gene. CDR3 bases: TGTGCCAGCAGCTTAGGGGGAACCTACGAGCAGTACTTC. Translated, it gives CASSLGGTYEQYF.

The V call is TRBV15, the J call TRBJ1-1; D ambiguous. Per germline, CDR1 LNHNV and CDR2 YYDKDF (reference sequence). The CDR3 runs to 13 residues. Trimming shortened V by 4 bases and J by 5 bases, and 11 bases separated the two germline ends. This CDR3 is CATSITGGTEAFF. In DNA, the CDR3 is TGTGCCACCAGCATAACGGGAGGGACTGAAGCTTTCTTT.

The chain joins TRBV5-4 to TRBJ1-4; no firm D call. The germline CDR1 and CDR2 sequences are SGHNT and YYREEE (reference sequence). Trimming cost V 4 bases and J 4 bases, with 11 bases left between them. The CDR3 is 14 amino acids. This CDR3 is CASSAGGFNEKLFF. Here the CDR3 DNA reads TGTGCCAGCAGCGCGGGCGGTTTTAATGAAAAACTGTTTTTT.